This T cell receptor beta chain is drawn from a study of cytomegalovirus exposure and HLA in healthy donors. The study's findings and limits: TCR beta chains numbering about 160 were designated cytomegalovirus-associated.

Sequenced by immunoSEQ multiplex PCR; TCRdb stores in-frame clones only, minus some. The table lists 150,000 to 200,000 clones, around 84% of them singletons. This clone was recorded once. Its antigen is not known. Separate from the approximately 670-subject first cohort was the roughly 130-subject validation cohort, to which the donors belonged. Sequencing was done on a sample of PBMCs. The source of this sequence is a young man in good health and CMV-seropositive.

The CDR3 bases are TGCGCCAGCAGCTTGACGGGTTCGTCCTACGAGCAGTACTTC. Amino acids: CASSLTGSSYEQYF. V is TRBV5-1 and J is TRBJ2-7; no firm D call. V lost 1 base and J lost 1, with 9 bases in between. The CDR3 loop spans 14 amino acids. Germline lookup yields CDR1 SGHRS and CDR2 YFSETQ.